These 11 T cell receptor beta chains came from one sample sequenced in a study of control samples from healthy donors and cancer patients. Generated by immunoSEQ multiplex PCR, the TCRdb table keeps only in-frame clones and is missing some. The sample yields some 120,000 clones, around 93% seen once. The sequenced sample was blood. The source is a man between 18 and 35 years old in good health.

The chain couples TRBV2 to TRBJ1-4, with a weak D call TRBD1 (5 bases). The CDR3 is made up of 13 amino acids. With 6 bases removed from V and 8 bases from J, the gap between germline ends came to 13 bases. Germline V lookup: CDR1 SNHLY, CDR2 FYNNEI. The CDR3 sequence is CASRAGSREKLFF. The CDR3 DNA reads as TGTGCCAGCAGGGCAGGGAGTCGGGAAAAACTGTTTTTT.

The chain links TRBV5-1 to TRBJ2-2; no reliable D call. V lost 2 bases and J lost 0, with 14 bases in between. Per the germline V gene, CDR1 is SGHRS and CDR2 is YFSETQ. CDR3 size: 17 residues. In DNA form, the CDR3 reads TGCGCCAGCAGCTTCGCAGGATACTCTTCGAACACCGGGGAGCTGTTTTTT. As protein: CASSFAGYSSNTGELFF.

In its sample, this clone was seen a few times. The V gene is TRBV20-1, the J gene TRBJ2-7; D uncertain. The germline gives CDR1 DFQATT, CDR2 SNEGSKA (reference sequence). Between the trimmed V and J ends, which lost 3 bases and 1 base, there was a span of 10 bases. The CDR3 has 13 amino acids. The CDR3 sequence is CSASTPGSYEQYF. As DNA, the CDR3 is TGCAGTGCTAGTACTCCAGGTTCCTACGAGCAGTACTTC.

This chain connects TRBV27 to TRBJ1-1; D call uncertain. CDR1 is MNHEY, CDR2 SMNVEV, per germline (reference sequence). The ends were cut back, 4 bases at V and 3 bases at J, with 12 bases in the middle. The CDR3 loop spans 14 amino acids. This CDR3 is CASSSLLSYTEAFF. The CDR3 nucleotides are TGTGCCAGCAGTTCCCTTCTATCCTACACTGAAGCTTTCTTT.

The V call is TRBV6-5, the J call TRBJ1-1; 7 bases align to TRBD1. The CDR3 loop spans 16 amino acids. V gave up 4 bases and J gave up 2 bases; unmatched junction bases: 10. Germline lookup yields CDR1 MNHEY and CDR2 SVGAGI. CDR3 sequence: CASSSLPGQANTEAFF. Written as DNA, the CDR3 is TGTGCCAGCAGTTCCCTGCCCGGACAGGCAAACACTGAAGCTTTCTTT.

The chain has TRBV3-1 (or the pseudogene TRBV3-2) and TRBJ2-3, with D possibly matching TRBD2 (5 bases). CDR1 and CDR2 from the germline V gene are LGHDT and YNNKEL (reference sequence). V lost 3 bases to trimming and J lost 9 bases, with 13 bases between them. This CDR3 region has 13 residues. CDR3 nucleotide sequence: TGTGCCAGCAGCCACCCCGGGGTCAAAACGCAGTATTTT. Translation: CASSHPGVKTQYF.

The chain joins TRBV19 to TRBJ1-1; D unresolved. Germline-derived CDR1 and CDR2 are LNHDA and SQIVND (reference sequence). The ends were cut back, 5 bases at V and 0 bases at J, with 10 bases in the middle. There are 14 residues in the CDR3. The DNA for the CDR3 is TGTGCCAGTAGTCCGACTCAAATGAACACTGAAGCTTTCTTT. Amino acids: CASSPTQMNTEAFF.

The CDR3 sequence: CAWSVSPGEQYF. In DNA, the CDR3 is TGTGCCTGGAGTGTCTCTCCTGGCGAGCAGTACTTC. V and J are TRBV30 and TRBJ2-7; D unclear. Germline assignment: CDR1 GTSNPN and CDR2 SVGIG (reference sequence). V was clipped by 0 bases and J by 6 bases, with 9 bases between them. The CDR3 has 12 residues.

The chain has TRBV19 and TRBJ2-3, with D possibly TRBD2 on 8 matching bases. With 7 bases removed from V and 3 bases from J, the gap between germline ends came to 20 bases. The CDR3 is made up of 16 amino acids. Germline CDR1 is LNHDA and CDR2 is SQIVND (reference sequence). Here the CDR3 reads CASMKRGTVSTDTQYF. The CDR3 DNA reads as TGTGCCAGTATGAAGCGGGGGACAGTGAGTACAGATACGCAGTATTTT.

The V and J genes are TRBV3-1 (or the pseudogene TRBV3-2) and TRBJ2-7; no definite D call. The germline V gene encodes CDR1 LGHDT and CDR2 YNNKEL (reference sequence). V lost 0 bases and J lost 10, with 10 bases in between. The CDR3 is 12 residues long. The CDR3 nucleotides read TGTGCCAGCAGCCAAGATTTCACTCGACAGTACTTC. This gives the protein CASSQDFTRQYF.

The V and J genes are TRBV5-1 and TRBJ2-7; D tentatively reads TRBD1 or TRBD2 (6 bases each). Trimming removed 4 bases from V and 0 bases from J, with 14 bases in between. Germline CDR1 and CDR2: SGHRS and YFSETQ. The length of the CDR3 is 15 residues. The CDR3 loop reads CASSPLGGSSYEQYF. CDR3 DNA sequence: TGCGCCAGCAGCCCATTGGGGGGCAGCTCCTACGAGCAGTACTTC. Using reference TRBV5-1 and TRBJ2-7 for the parts outside the CDR3, the full variable domain is KAGVTQTPRYLIKTRGQQVTLSCSPISGHRSVSWYQQTPGQGLQFLFEYFSETQRNKGNFPGRFSGRQFSNSRSEMNVSTLELGDSALYLCASSPLGGSSYEQYFGPGTRLTVT.